The rows below give T cell receptor beta chains drawn from one sample of a study of blood T cell repertoires in COVID-19. The assay was immunoSEQ multiplex PCR, and TCRdb's table has in-frame clones only and misses some. Here the sample spans 25,000 to 30,000 clones, roughly 91% being singletons. Sequenced input: peripheral blood. The origin of the receptors is a man aged 50 to 59 with active COVID-19. CDR3s include the opening cysteine and the closing phenylalanine or tryptophan. A D gene is named only where the DNA matches it firmly. Clone sizes are given selectively: once, few, many, or a class where the clone is expanded.

j_gene,abundance,v_gene,d_gene,CDR3nt,CDR3aa
TRBJ1-5,few,TRBV4-3,NA,TGCGCCAGCAGCCAAGACTCAGGGCGGGGGCAGCCCCAGCATTTT,CASSQDSGRGQPQHF
TRBJ2-7,once,TRBV6-6,TRBD1,TGTGCCAGCCTGGACAGGGGGCGATACGAGCAGTACTTC,CASLDRGRYEQYF
TRBJ2-1,once,TRBV10-2,NA,TGCGCCAGCAGTGACCCCGCGAAATCCTACAATGAGCAGTTCTTC,CASSDPAKSYNEQFF
TRBJ1-2,NA,TRBV19,NA,TGTGCCAGTAGTATTTCATCCAGAGTGACGGGTCTTGGGTTTGGCTACACCTTC,CASSISSRVTGLGFGYTF
TRBJ1-2,NA,TRBV5-1,TRBD1,TGCGCCAGCAGCGGTCGGGGACAGGGAGACGAAGGCTACACCTTC,CASSGRGQGDEGYTF
TRBJ2-1,NA,TRBV4-3,TRBD2,TGCGCCAGCAGCCAAGATTTGACTAGCGTCTACAATGAGCAGTTCTTC,CASSQDLTSVYNEQFF
TRBJ2-2,NA,TRBV2,TRBD2,TGTGCCAGCAGTGAAGCGCTTAGTAGCGGGAGGGCCGGGGAGCTGTTTTTT,CASSEALSSGRAGELFF
TRBJ1-1,NA,TRBV10-3,TRBD1,TGTGCCATCAGCACAGGGGCGGCGAACACTGAAGCTTTCTTT,CAISTGAANTEAFF
TRBJ2-7,NA,TRBV20-1,NA,TGCAGTGCCAGCCCCAGGGACGAGCAGTACTTC,CSASPRDEQYF
TRBJ1-2,NA,TRBV18,NA,TGTGCCAGCTCACCAGCAGAAACCTATGGCTACACCTTC,CASSPAETYGYTF
TRBJ2-1,NA,TRBV11-3,TRBD2,TGTGCCAGCAGCGTAGGGGGTGGACTAGCGGGAGTCAATGAGCAGTTCTTC,CASSVGGGLAGVNEQFF
TRBJ2-7,once,TRBV5-5,TRBD1,TGTGCCAGCAGCTTCGGGACAGGGGGCTTCGAGCAGTACTTC,CASSFGTGGFEQYF
TRBJ2-2,medium-sized,TRBV3-1/TRBV3-2,NA,TGTGCCAGCAGCCCAGCGGCCGGGGAGCTGTTTTTT,CASSPAAGELFF
TRBJ2-5,NA,TRBV5-8,NA,TGTGCCAGCGGCGAATCTAGCGCTCAGTACTTC,CASGESSAQYF
TRBJ1-5,NA,TRBV6-6,NA,TGTGCCAGCAGTTACTCACCAGGGAATCAGCCCCAGCATTTT,CASSYSPGNQPQHF
TRBJ2-7,once,TRBV10-1,TRBD2,TGCGCCAGCAGTGAGGGGGGGGACGGCCCCTACGAGCAGTACTTC,CASSEGGDGPYEQYF
TRBJ2-1,NA,TRBV6-5,NA,TGTGCCAGCAGCCGAGGCCAATACAATGAGCAGTTCTTC,CASSRGQYNEQFF
TRBJ2-5,NA,TRBV5-1,TRBD2,TGCGCCAGCAGCAAGGGCTTAGCGGGGCGTTCCCAAGAGACCCAGTACTTC,CASSKGLAGRSQETQYF
TRBJ1-3,NA,TRBV30,NA,TGTGCCTGGATGGATCAGGGGCGTAACACCATATATTTT,CAWMDQGRNTIYF
TRBJ2-2,NA,TRBV6-4,NA,TGTGCCAGCAGCTTCACCGGGGAGCTGTTTTTT,CASSFTGELFF
TRBJ1-2,once,TRBV29-1,NA,TGCAGCGTTGAAAGAGCGTCCTATGGCTACACCTTC,CSVERASYGYTF
TRBJ2-5,NA,TRBV2,NA,TGTGCCAGCACCAATGGAGGGGGCTCCGGGAAGACCCAGTACTTC,CASTNGGGSGKTQYF
TRBJ1-2,NA,TRBV24-1,TRBD1,TGTGCCACCAGTGACCAGACAGGGGGGAACTATGGCTACACCTTC,CATSDQTGGNYGYTF
TRBJ2-3,NA,TRBV7-9,NA,TGTGCCAGCAGCTTAGGGCTAGCCCTCGACACAGATACGCAGTATTTT,CASSLGLALDTDTQYF
TRBJ2-1,NA,TRBV5-4,TRBD2,TGTGCCAGCAGCTTGGCCGGCAGGGAGGGCTACAATGAGCAGTTCTTC,CASSLAGREGYNEQFF
TRBJ2-1,once,TRBV11-3,NA,TGTGCCAGCAGCAGGGGTACGGCCTCCTACAATGAGCAGTTCTTC,CASSRGTASYNEQFF
TRBJ1-2,NA,TRBV19,NA,TGTGCCAGTAGTACATCGGGAACAGGGAAAGTCTATGGCTACACCTTC,CASSTSGTGKVYGYTF
TRBJ2-3,once,TRBV24-1,NA,TGTGCCACCAGTGATCCTCTCCGGGACTTCACAGATACGCAGTATTTT,CATSDPLRDFTDTQYF
TRBJ2-5,NA,TRBV7-9,TRBD2,TGTGCCAGCAGCGGCAGGTGGGAGGGGCAGACCCAGTACTTC,CASSGRWEGQTQYF
TRBJ2-3,NA,TRBV7-6,TRBD2,TGTGCCAGCAGCTCCGGGGAGCGGGGGTCCACAGATACGCAGTATTTT,CASSSGERGSTDTQYF
TRBJ1-1,NA,TRBV19,TRBD1,TGTGCCAGTAGGACAGGGGGCGCGGACACTGAAGCTTTCTTT,CASRTGGADTEAFF
TRBJ1-2,NA,TRBV28,NA,TGTGCCAGCAGTAGTAGACAAGCCGCCTATGGCTACACCTTC,CASSSRQAAYGYTF
TRBJ1-4,NA,TRBV10-1,NA,TGCGCCAGCAGTGACCCCACAGATCCTAATGAAAAACTGTTTTTT,CASSDPTDPNEKLFF
TRBJ1-6,NA,TRBV5-1,NA,TGCGCCAGCAGCCCCCAGGTGGCCAGAATTAATTCACCCCTCCACTTT,CASSPQVARINSPLHF